One and the same sample provided the 3 T cell receptor beta chains below, sequenced in a study of blood T cell repertoires in COVID-19. The assay was immunoSEQ multiplex PCR, and TCRdb's table has in-frame clones only and misses some. In the table there are roughly 160,000 clones, roughly 78% of which are singletons. The sequencing sample was made of PBMCs or T cells enriched from blood (not recorded which). These receptors were taken from a woman in her 70s in a cohort exposed to, infected with or recovered from COVID-19 (not recorded which).

This sequence joins TRBV12-3 or TRBV12-4 and TRBJ1-2; 7 bases map to TRBD1. With 2 bases clipped from V and 14 bases from J, the junction kept 11 bases outside the gene matches. The CDR3 sequence is 13 residues long. CDR3 protein: CASSLRAGGSPTF. Here the CDR3 DNA reads TGTGCCAGCAGTTTAAGGGCAGGGGGATCACCTACCTTC.

This clone came up a few times. V gene TRBV6-1 combines with J gene TRBJ1-6, with D possibly TRBD1 on 5 matching bases. CDR3 length: 16 residues. Per germline, CDR1 MNHNS and CDR2 SASEGT. Between the trimmed V and J ends, which lost 2 bases and 3 bases, there was a span of 11 bases. The CDR3 DNA sequence: TGTGCCAGCAGTGAAAGGACAAACAGCTATAATTCACCCCTCCACTTT. Protein: CASSERTNSYNSPLHF.

The rearrangement links TRBV11-3 to TRBJ2-5; a weak D match, TRBD2 (5 bases). This CDR3 is built from 15 residues. Trimming stripped 5 bases from V and 0 bases from J, with 13 bases between. CDR1 and CDR2 (germline): SGHNT, YENEEA. The CDR3 region is CASSRRQRYQETQYF. In nucleotides, the CDR3 is TGTGCCAGCAGCAGGAGGCAGAGGTACCAAGAGACCCAGTACTTC.